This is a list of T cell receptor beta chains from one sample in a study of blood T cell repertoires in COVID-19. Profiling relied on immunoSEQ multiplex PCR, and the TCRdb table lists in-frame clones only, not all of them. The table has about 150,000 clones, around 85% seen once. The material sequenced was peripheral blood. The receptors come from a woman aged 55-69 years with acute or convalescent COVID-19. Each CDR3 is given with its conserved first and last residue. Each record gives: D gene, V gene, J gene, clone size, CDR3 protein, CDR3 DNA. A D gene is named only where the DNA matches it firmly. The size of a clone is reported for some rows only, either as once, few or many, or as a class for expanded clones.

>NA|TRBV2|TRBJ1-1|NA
CASSVQGMNTEAFF
TGTGCCAGCAGCGTTCAGGGCATGAACACTGAAGCTTTCTTT
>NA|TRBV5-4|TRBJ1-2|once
CASSLGQNNYGYTF
TGTGCCAGCAGCTTGGGGCAGAATAACTATGGCTACACCTTC
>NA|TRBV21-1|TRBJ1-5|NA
CASSKDFKGAMGQPQHF
TGTGCCAGCAGCAAAGATTTCAAGGGGGCAATGGGGCAGCCCCAGCATTTT
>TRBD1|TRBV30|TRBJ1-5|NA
CAWSAGTGNQPQHF
TGTGCCTGGAGTGCGGGGACAGGCAATCAGCCCCAGCATTTT
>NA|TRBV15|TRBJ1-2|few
CATSRDGGNYGYTF
TGTGCCACCAGCAGAGACGGAGGAAACTATGGCTACACCTTC
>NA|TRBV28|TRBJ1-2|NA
CASSTGGKDYGYTF
TGTGCCAGCAGCACGGGAGGGAAGGACTATGGCTACACCTTC
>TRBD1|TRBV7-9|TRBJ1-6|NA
CASSSPGQGSPLHF
TGTGCCAGCAGTAGCCCGGGACAGGGATCACCCCTCCACTTT
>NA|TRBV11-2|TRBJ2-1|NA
CASSVSRGGTYNEQFF
TGTGCCAGCAGCGTCTCCCGCGGGGGCACCTACAATGAGCAGTTCTTC
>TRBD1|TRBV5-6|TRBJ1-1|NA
CASSFWGQGARTEAFF
TGTGCCAGCAGCTTTTGGGGACAGGGGGCGCGGACTGAAGCTTTCTTT
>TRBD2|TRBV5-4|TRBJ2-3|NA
CASSSLAGGTTSTDTQYF
TGTGCCAGCAGCTCCCTAGCGGGGGGCACTACTAGCACAGATACGCAGTATTTT
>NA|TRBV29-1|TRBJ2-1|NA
CSVEDVQGNNEQFF
TGCAGCGTTGAAGATGTACAGGGCAATAATGAGCAGTTCTTC
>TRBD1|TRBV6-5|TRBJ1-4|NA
CASRGQGALGEKLFF
TGTGCCAGCAGGGGACAGGGGGCGCTGGGTGAAAAACTGTTTTTT
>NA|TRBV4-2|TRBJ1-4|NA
CASSQSGRRNNEKLFF
TGTGCCAGCAGCCAATCGGGGAGACGGAATAATGAAAAACTGTTTTTT
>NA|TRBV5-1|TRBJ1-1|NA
CASSWEGGGTEAFF
TGCGCCAGCAGCTGGGAGGGAGGGGGCACTGAAGCTTTCTTT
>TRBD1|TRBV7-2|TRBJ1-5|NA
CASSPDRGPQPQHF
TGTGCCAGCAGCCCTGACAGGGGGCCGCAGCCCCAGCATTTT
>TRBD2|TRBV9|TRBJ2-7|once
CASSVGTSGGLYEQYF
TGTGCCAGCAGCGTAGGGACTAGCGGGGGCCTCTACGAGCAGTACTTC